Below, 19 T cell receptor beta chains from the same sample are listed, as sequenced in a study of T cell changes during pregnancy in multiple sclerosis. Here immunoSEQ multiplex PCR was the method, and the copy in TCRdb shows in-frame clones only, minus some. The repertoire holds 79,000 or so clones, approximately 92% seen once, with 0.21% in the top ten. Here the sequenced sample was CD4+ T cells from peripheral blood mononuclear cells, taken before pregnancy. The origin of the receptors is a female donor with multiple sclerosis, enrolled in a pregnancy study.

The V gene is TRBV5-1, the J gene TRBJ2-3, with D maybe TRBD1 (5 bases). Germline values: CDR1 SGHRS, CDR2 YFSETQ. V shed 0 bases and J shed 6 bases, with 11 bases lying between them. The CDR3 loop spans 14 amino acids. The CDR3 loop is CASSLGRVSDTQYF. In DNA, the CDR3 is TGCGCCAGCAGCTTGGGCAGGGTCTCCGATACGCAGTATTTT.

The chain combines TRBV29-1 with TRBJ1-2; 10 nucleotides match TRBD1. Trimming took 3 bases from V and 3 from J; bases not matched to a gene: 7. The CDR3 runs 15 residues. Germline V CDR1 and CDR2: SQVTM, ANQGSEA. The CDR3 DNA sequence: TGCAGCGTTGATGTGACAGGGGGCGCGTACTATGGCTACACCTTC. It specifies CSVDVTGGAYYGYTF.

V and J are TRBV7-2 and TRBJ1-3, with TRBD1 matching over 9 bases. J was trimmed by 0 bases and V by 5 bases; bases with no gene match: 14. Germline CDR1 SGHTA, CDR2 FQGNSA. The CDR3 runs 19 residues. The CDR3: CASSPLAGTGPLSGNTIYF. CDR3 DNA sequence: TGTGCCAGCAGCCCCCTGGCCGGGACAGGGCCCCTCTCTGGAAACACCATATATTTT. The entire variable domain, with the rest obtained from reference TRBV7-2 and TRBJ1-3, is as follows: GAGVSQSPSNKVTEKGKDVELRCDPISGHTALYWYRQSLGQGLEFLIYFQGNSAPDKSGLPSDRFSAERTGGSVSTLTIQRTQQEDSAVYLCASSPLAGTGPLSGNTIYFGEGSWLTVV.

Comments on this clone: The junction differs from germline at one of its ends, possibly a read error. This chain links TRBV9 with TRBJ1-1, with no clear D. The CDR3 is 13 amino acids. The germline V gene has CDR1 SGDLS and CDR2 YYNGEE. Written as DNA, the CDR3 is TGTGCCAGCAGCGTAGTAGGTAACAGTGAAGCTTTCTTT. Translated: CASSVVGNSEAFF.

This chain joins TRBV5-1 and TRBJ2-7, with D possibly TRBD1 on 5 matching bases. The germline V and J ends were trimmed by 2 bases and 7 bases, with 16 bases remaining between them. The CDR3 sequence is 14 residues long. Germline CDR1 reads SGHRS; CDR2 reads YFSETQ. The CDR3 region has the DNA TGCGCCAGCAGCTTCTCCGGAAGGGGTGAGGAGCAGTACTTC. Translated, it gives CASSFSGRGEEQYF.

CDR3 sequence (DNA): TGTGCCAGCAGTTCCGACAGGGGGGGCTATGGCTACACCTTC. Translated, it gives CASSSDRGGYGYTF. V usage is TRBV6-5 and J usage is TRBJ1-2, with 9 bases that match TRBD1. CDR1 and CDR2 from the germline V gene are MNHEY and SVGAGI. The J segment lost 4 bases and the V segment lost 4 bases, leaving 4 bases of the junction unmatched. CDR3 size: 14 residues.

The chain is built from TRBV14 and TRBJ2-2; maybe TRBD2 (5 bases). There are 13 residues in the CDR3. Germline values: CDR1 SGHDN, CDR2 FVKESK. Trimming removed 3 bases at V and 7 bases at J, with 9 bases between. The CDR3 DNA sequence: TGTGCCAGCAGCCAGACTATGGTCGGGGAGCTGTTTTTT. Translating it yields CASSQTMVGELFF.

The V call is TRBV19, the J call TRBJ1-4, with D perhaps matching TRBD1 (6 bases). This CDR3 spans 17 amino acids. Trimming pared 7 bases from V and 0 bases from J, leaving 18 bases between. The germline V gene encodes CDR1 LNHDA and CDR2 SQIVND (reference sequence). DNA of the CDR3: TGTGCCAGTAAGGCCCTCCTCCGGACAGCAACTAATGAAAAACTGTTTTTT. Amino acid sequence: CASKALLRTATNEKLFF.

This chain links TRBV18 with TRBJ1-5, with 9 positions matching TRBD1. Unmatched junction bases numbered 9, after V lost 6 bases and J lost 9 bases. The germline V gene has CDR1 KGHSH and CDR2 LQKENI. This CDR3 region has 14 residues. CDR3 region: CASSLQGAGGPQHF. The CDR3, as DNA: TGTGCCAGCTCCCTACAGGGGGCGGGAGGGCCCCAGCATTTT. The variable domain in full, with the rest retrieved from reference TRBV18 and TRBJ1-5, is NAGVMQNPRHLVRRRGQEARLRCSPMKGHSHVYWYRQLPEEGLKFMVYLQKENIIDESGMPKERFSAEFPKEGPSILRIQQVVRGDSAAYFCASSLQGAGGPQHFGDGTRLSIL.

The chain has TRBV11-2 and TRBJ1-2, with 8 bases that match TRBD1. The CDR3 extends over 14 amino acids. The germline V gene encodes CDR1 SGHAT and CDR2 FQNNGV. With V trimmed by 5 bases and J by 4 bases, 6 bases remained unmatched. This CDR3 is CASSPQGDGYGYTF. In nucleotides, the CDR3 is TGTGCCAGCAGCCCACAGGGGGATGGCTATGGCTACACCTTC.

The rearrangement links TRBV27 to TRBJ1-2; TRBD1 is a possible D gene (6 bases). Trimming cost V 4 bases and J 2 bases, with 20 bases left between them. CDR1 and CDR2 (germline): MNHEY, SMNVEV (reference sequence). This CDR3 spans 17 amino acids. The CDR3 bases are TGTGCCAGCAGTTCCGACCTTAGGACAGCCCAAAACTATGGCTACACCTTC. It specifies CASSSDLRTAQNYGYTF.

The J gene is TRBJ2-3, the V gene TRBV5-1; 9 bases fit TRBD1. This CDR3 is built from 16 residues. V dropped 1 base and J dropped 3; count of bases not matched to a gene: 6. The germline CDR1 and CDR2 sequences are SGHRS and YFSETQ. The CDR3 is CASSLRGQGNTDTQYF. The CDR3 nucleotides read TGCGCCAGCAGCTTGAGAGGACAGGGGAATACAGATACGCAGTATTTT.

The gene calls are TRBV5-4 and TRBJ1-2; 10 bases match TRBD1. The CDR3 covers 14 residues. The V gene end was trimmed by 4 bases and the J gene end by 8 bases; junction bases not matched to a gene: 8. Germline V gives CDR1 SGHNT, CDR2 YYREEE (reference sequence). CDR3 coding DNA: TGTGCCAGCAGCCCCAGGACAGGGGGGATAGGCTACACCTTC. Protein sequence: CASSPRTGGIGYTF.

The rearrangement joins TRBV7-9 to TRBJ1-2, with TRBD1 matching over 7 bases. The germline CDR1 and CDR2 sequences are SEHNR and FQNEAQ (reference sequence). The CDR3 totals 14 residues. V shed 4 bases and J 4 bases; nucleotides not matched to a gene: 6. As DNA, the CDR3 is TGTGCCAGCAGCTCCCGGGACAGTGTCTATGGCTACACCTTC. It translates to CASSSRDSVYGYTF.

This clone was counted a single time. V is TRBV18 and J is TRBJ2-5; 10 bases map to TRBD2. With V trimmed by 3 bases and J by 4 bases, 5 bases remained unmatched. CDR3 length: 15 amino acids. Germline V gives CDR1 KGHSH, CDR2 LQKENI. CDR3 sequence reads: CASSPPGLARETQYF. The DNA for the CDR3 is TGTGCCAGCTCACCTCCGGGACTAGCGCGAGAGACCCAGTACTTC.

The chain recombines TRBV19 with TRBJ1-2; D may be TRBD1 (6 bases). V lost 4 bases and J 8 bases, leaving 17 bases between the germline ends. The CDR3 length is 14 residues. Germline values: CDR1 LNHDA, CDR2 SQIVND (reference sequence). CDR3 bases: TGTGCCAGTAGTACGGGGGCCCTAGCGGGGGGCTACACCTTC. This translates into CASSTGALAGGYTF.

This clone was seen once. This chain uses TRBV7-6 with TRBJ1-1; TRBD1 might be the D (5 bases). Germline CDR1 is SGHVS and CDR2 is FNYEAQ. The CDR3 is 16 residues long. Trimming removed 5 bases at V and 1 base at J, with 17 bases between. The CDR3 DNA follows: TGTGCCAGCAGCCAAGGGGCCATCGGTGGGAACACTGAAGCTTTCTTT. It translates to CASSQGAIGGNTEAFF.

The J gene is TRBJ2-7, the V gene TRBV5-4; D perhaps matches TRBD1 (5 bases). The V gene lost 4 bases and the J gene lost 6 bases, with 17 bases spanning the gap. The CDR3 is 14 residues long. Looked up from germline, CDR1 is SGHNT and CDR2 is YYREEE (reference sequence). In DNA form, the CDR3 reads TGTGCCAGCAGCACGGGTGGGGCCACGGGCGAGCAGTACTTC. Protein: CASSTGGATGEQYF.

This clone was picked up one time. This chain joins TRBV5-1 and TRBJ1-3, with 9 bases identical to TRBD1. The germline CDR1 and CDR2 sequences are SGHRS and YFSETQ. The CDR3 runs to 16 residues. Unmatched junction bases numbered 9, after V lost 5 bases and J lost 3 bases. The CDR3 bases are TGCGCCAGCAGACCAACCGGGACAGGGAATGGAAACACCATATATTTT. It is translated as CASRPTGTGNGNTIYF. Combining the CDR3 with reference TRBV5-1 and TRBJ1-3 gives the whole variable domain KAGVTQTPRYLIKTRGQQVTLSCSPISGHRSVSWYQQTPGQGLQFLFEYFSETQRNKGNFPGRFSGRQFSNSRSEMNVSTLELGDSALYLCASRPTGTGNGNTIYFGEGSWLTVV.